The source of this T cell receptor beta chain is a study of regulatory T cells in long-lasting Graves disease. Notes on the study in general: More public clonotypes were shared by persistent patients (about 3,000) than by new patients (roughly 870). Segments TRBV28, TRBJ1-2 and TRBJ2-5 showed preferential usage in persistent disease.

This clonotype was counted between two and nine times. Its matching antigen is unknown. A far larger clone is only one base removed, so a read error is likely. CDR3-region Arm-PCR and iRepertoire HTBI primers produced the TCR beta libraries. TCRdb recomputed calls from the multiplex PCR reads with MiXCR, one row per CDR3 protein. The sample lists 200,000 to 250,000 distinct CDR3 sequences; about 17% were seen once. The sample's time point: newly diagnosed GD, antithyroid drugs for less than 3 months. PBMC-derived RNA was used for the TCR library. Clinicians diagnosed Graves' disease using American Thyroid Association guidelines. The CDR3 runs to 15 residues. Per germline, CDR1 MDHEN and CDR2 SYDVKM.

The receptor's source is a female donor with Graves disease. The V call is TRBV28, the J call TRBJ2-3, with TRBD1 matching over 8 bases. Sequenced material: peripheral blood mononuclear cells (PBMCs), taken at new diagnosis, from a patient treated with antithyroid drugs. The CDR3 nucleotides read TGTGCCAGCAGTGCAGGGGGCTCGAGAACAGATACGCGGTATTTT. Translating gives CASSAGGSRTDTRYF.